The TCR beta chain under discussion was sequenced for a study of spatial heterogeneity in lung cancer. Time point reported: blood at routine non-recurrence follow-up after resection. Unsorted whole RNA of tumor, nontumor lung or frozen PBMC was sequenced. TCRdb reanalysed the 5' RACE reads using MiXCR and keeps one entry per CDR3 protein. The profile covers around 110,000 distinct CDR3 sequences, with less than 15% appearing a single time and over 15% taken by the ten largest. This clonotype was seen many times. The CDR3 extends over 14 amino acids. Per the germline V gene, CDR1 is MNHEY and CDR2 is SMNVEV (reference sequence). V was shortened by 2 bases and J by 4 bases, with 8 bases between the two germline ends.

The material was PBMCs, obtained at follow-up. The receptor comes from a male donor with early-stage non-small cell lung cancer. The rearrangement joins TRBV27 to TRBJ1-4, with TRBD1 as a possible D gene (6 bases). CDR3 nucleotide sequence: TGTGCCAGCAGTTTAGGGGGCGTTAATGAAAAACTGTTTTTT. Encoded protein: CASSLGGVNEKLFF.